The 3 T cell receptor beta chains presented below share a single source sample, sequenced in a study of blood T cell repertoires in COVID-19. Here immunoSEQ multiplex PCR was the method, and the copy in TCRdb shows in-frame clones only, minus some. The sample has some 200,000 clones, 80% seen once. The sample consisted of peripheral blood. The receptors originated from a human donor in a cohort sampled during active COVID-19.

This chain uses TRBV7-2 with TRBJ2-1, with TRBD2 matching 7 bases. CDR1 and CDR2 (germline): SGHTA, FQGNSA. Unmatched junction bases numbered 5, after V lost 4 bases and J lost 2 bases. The CDR3 has 15 amino acids. Here the CDR3 reads CASSSPSGAYNEQFF. For the CDR3, the DNA is TGTGCCAGCAGCTCCCCTAGCGGAGCCTACAATGAGCAGTTCTTC.

This sequence joins TRBV9 and TRBJ2-3, with D perhaps TRBD2 (5 bases). CDR1 and CDR2 from the germline V gene are SGDLS and YYNGEE. This CDR3 contains 16 residues. The V and J ends lost 0 bases and 1 base respectively, with 12 bases between them. CDR3: CASSVEEGSRTDTQYF. In DNA, the CDR3 is TGTGCCAGCAGCGTAGAAGAGGGATCCCGCACAGATACGCAGTATTTT.

Here the CDR3 DNA reads TGTGCCAGCTCACCCTTCAACAGGGAGAACACTGAAGCTTTCTTT. Protein sequence: CASSPFNRENTEAFF. V gene TRBV18 combines with J gene TRBJ1-1; D is perhaps TRBD1 (6 bases). This CDR3 contains 15 residues. Trimming took off 3 bases at V and 1 base at J, with 12 bases between the two ends. Germline-derived CDR1 and CDR2 are KGHSH and LQKENI.